This TCR beta chain was sequenced for a study of liver allograft versus peripheral blood T cells. About the research overall: Within transplanted livers, the T cell receptor repertoires were examined and compared against the repertoires present in the peripheral blood of liver transplant recipients.

For this clonotype: The antigen is undetermined.

MiXCR was run by TCRdb on the reads, yielding one entry per CDR3 protein. The data show 9,500 to 13,000 distinct CDR3 sequences, approximately 19% seen once. V was pared by 3 bases and J by 7 bases, with 6 bases of the junction left unmatched. The CDR3 consists of 13 residues. Germline V gene lookup returns CDR1 DFQATT and CDR2 SNEGSKA (reference sequence). Notes on the study in general: Intra-allograft T cell receptor repertoires in the liver reportedly differed from peripheral blood repertoires.

The rearrangement links TRBV20-1 to TRBJ1-5, with 7 bases that match TRBD1. This sequence was found in a human patient who had a liver transplant. Some T cells may originate from the graft donor. CDR3 amino acids: CSASRQGDQPQHF. The CDR3 DNA sequence: TGCAGTGCTAGTAGGCAGGGGGACCAGCCCCAGCATTTT.